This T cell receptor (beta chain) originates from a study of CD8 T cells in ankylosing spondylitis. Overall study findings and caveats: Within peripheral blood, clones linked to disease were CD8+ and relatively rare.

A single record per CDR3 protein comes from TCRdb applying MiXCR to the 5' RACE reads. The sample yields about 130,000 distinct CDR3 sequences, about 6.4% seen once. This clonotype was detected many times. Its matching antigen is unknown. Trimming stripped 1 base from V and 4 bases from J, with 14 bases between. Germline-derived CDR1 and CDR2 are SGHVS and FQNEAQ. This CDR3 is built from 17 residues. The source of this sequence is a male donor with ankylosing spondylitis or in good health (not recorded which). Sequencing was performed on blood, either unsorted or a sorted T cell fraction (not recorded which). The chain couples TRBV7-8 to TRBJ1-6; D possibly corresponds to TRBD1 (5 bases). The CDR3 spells CASSLGPTAEYNSPLHF. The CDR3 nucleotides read TGTGCCAGCAGCTTAGGACCGACAGCGGAGTATAATTCACCCCTCCACTTT.